One and the same sample provided the 4 T cell receptor beta chains below, sequenced in a study of sequential checkpoint blockade in melanoma (dated by TCRdb to about 2019). The treatment or condition tag for this specimen amounts to: randomized to nivolumab then ipilimumab (arm A) or the reverse (arm B). The receptor library was made with the immunoSEQ multiplex PCR assay. Sourced from immuneACCESS, this table was stored by TCRdb with only in-frame sequences that have V and J called. A share of the clones is absent; for the studies checked, an unresolved V gene accounts for under half, and the remainder has no known explanation. Within this sample are 3,500 or so clones, with about 60% of them counted one time only. The ten largest account for 20% of the sample. The sample consisted of CD8+ T cells sorted from blood (inferred from file names), taken from a patient given nivolumab and ipilimumab in sequence. All receptors derive from a human donor with melanoma.

The chain uses TRBV6-6 and TRBJ2-7; 7 positions match TRBD1. The CDR3 is 13 amino acids. Germline lookup yields CDR1 MNHNY and CDR2 SVGAGI (reference sequence). V dropped 6 bases and J dropped 4; count of bases not matched to a gene: 6. The CDR3 DNA follows: TGTGCCAGCAGACCAGACAGGGCTTACGAGCAGTACTTC. Its protein product is CASRPDRAYEQYF.

The rearrangement uses TRBV30 and TRBJ2-7; maybe TRBD2 (5 bases). V dropped 4 bases and J dropped 2 bases, with 15 bases sitting between them. This CDR3 region has 14 residues. CDR1 is GTSNPN, CDR2 SVGIG, per germline (reference sequence). The CDR3 nucleotides read TGTGCCTGGATGGATACCCGACTAACCTACGAGCAGTACTTC. It specifies CAWMDTRLTYEQYF. Based on the CDR3 plus reference TRBV30 and TRBJ2-7, the full variable domain is SQTIHQWPATLVQPVGSPLSLECTVEGTSNPNLYWYRQAAGRGLQLLFYSVGIGQISSEVPQNLSASRPQDRQFILSSKKLLLSDSGFYLCAWMDTRLTYEQYFGPGTRLTVT.

This clone was seen only a few times. The rearrangement joins TRBV19 to TRBJ2-7, with D maybe TRBD1 (7 bases). V was shortened by 3 bases and J by 2 bases, with 11 bases between the two germline ends. This CDR3 has 14 residues. Germline-derived CDR1 and CDR2 are LNHDA and SQIVND (reference sequence). The CDR3 nucleotides read TGTGCCAGTAGTATTGGCAGGGGGGCCTACGAGCAGTACTTC. This translates into CASSIGRGAYEQYF.

The J gene is TRBJ2-7, the V gene TRBV7-9; D is possibly TRBD1 (6 bases). The CDR3 has 15 amino acids. The V end lost 1 base, the J end lost 1 base, and 11 bases lay between the germline ends. Per the germline V gene, CDR1 is SEHNR and CDR2 is FQNEAQ (reference sequence). The CDR3 DNA sequence: TGTGCCAGCAGCTTAGTGTCTACAGGGTCCTACGAGCAGTACTTC. Amino acids: CASSLVSTGSYEQYF.